The subject of this entry is one T cell receptor beta chain. Its antigen is undetermined. The data belong to a study of radiation and T cells in renal cell carcinoma. Time point denoted: baseline pretreatment blood. Indicated treatment: 15 Gy SBRT to primary tumor, nephrectomy 4 weeks later. The tumor was a clear cell renal cell carcinoma. Produced via immunoSEQ multiplex PCR; TCRdb's table is partial and in-frame only. The sample includes 110,000 to 150,000 clones, 70% to 90% of them seen just once. General study results and limits: Without pretreatment biopsies, baseline tumor clonotype presence was undetermined.

CDR1 and CDR2 from the germline V gene are SGHRS and YFSETQ. The CDR3 spans 16 residues. With 3 bases clipped from V and 1 base from J, the junction kept 9 bases outside the gene matches. The sequencing used blood, collected from a patient whose treatment included radiotherapy and nephrectomy. The clonotype was recovered from a woman between 50 and 59 years old with renal cell carcinoma. The rearrangement uses TRBV5-1 and TRBJ1-2, with 7 bases identical to TRBD1. CDR3 in amino acids: CASSWGGTDFNYGYTF. The CDR3 nucleotides read TGCGCCAGCAGCTGGGGAGGGACAGATTTTAACTATGGCTACACCTTC.